This T cell receptor beta chain appears in the sequencing data of a study of T cells in Graves' hyperthyroidism and ophthalmopathy. General study findings and limits: The model's output predicted ophthalmopathy at a median of roughly seven months prior to onset. A model using 13 V-J features told ophthalmopathy apart from stable hyperthyroidism.

Enrolled ophthalmopathy patients presented with a Clinical Activity Score of at least 3, a NOSPECS grade of at least 4, and disease duration under 3 months. Isolation of PBMCs was performed on 9.5 to 10 ml fresh peripheral blood. TCR beta CDR3 regions were amplified from RNA transcripts. Carried out on the TCR CDR3, a first-round RT-PCR used the HTBI primer set. Each CDR3 protein gets one entry after TCRdb re-called the multiplex PCR reads with MiXCR. The table shows 450,000 to 500,000 distinct CDR3 sequences, with around a fifth occurring only once. Only a few counts were recorded for this clonotype. Its antigen is not known. Germline-derived CDR1 and CDR2 are MNHEY and SVGEGT. V was shortened by 5 bases and J by 0 bases, with 14 bases between the two germline ends. This CDR3 contains 15 residues.

The sequence was collected from a woman aged 65 to 85 with Graves' ophthalmopathy. V gene TRBV6-2 or TRBV6-3 combines with J gene TRBJ2-7, with D unclear. The material sequenced was blood. DNA of the CDR3: TGTGCCAGCAGTGACGGCCTTTACCCCTCCTACGAGCAGTACTTC. It codes for CASSDGLYPSYEQYF.